This T cell receptor beta chain was sequenced in a study of shared clonotypes between healthy human individuals. The assay was run at deep level. Replicate sorted-subset PCRs were loaded with around 0.2 ug DNA, about 28,000 T cell genomes. TCRdb keeps only in-frame clones here, not all; method: immunoSEQ multiplex PCR. The sample shows 2 million to 2.5 million clones, about 95% of them seen only once. Germline-derived CDR1 and CDR2 are MGHRA and YSYEKL. The CDR3 extends over 17 amino acids. The germline V and J ends were trimmed by 1 base and 0 bases, with 10 bases remaining between them. Terminally differentiated effector memory CD45RA+ cells were excluded from the naive CD8 cells, which were CD45RO-negative and positively selected for CCR7.

The chain links TRBV4-1 to TRBJ1-6; the D is unclear. The sample taken for sequencing was naive CD8+ T cells sorted from blood. This clonotype originated in a man aged 18 to 30 in good health. The CDR3 nucleotides read TGCGCCAGCAGCCAAGGAGTAGGTAGCTCCTATAATTCACCCCTCCACTTT. The encoded protein is CASSQGVGSSYNSPLHF.